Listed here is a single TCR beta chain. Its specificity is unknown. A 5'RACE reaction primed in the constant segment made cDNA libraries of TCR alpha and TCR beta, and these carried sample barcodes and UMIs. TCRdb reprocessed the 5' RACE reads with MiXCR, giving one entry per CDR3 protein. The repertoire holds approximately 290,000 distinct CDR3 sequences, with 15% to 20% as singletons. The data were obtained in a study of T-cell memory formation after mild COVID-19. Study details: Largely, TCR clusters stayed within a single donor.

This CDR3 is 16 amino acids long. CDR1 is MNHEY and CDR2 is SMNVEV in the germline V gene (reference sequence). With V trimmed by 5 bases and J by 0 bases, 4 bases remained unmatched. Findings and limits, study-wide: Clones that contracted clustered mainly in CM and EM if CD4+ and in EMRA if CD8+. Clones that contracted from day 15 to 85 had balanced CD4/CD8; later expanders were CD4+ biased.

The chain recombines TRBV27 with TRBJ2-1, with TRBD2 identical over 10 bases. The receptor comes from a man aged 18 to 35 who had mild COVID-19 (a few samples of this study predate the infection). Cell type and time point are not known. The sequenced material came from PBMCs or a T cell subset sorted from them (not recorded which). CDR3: CASSGLAGVSYNEQFF. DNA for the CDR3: TGTGCCAGCAGTGGGCTAGCGGGGGTCTCCTACAATGAGCAGTTCTTC.